This TCR beta chain was sequenced in a study of human CD8 memory T cell subsets. General study points: Minimally overlapping with each other were the repertoires of precursor exhausted and stem-like memory T cells.

As regards this clonotype: Its antigen is undetermined.

Investigators built TCR beta libraries using UMI-labeled 5' RACE. Authors' processing steps: Functional CDR3 beta clonotypes, numbering between roughly 2,600 and 18,000, were present in each TCR beta library. After re-calling the 5' RACE reads, TCRdb lists one entry per CDR3 protein, DNA absent. The V and J calls shown here were made by TCRdb, not taken from the authors' results. Across some 6,700 distinct CDR3 sequences, the top ten clones capture roughly 24% of the sample. Total CD8+ T cells came from negative magnetic enrichment. Per subset, duplicate vials of roughly 160,000 sorted CD8+ T cells supplied RNA. The CDR3 is made up of 14 amino acids. Germline CDR1 is SNHLY and CDR2 is FYNNEI.

The genes are TRBV2 and TRBJ2-1; TCRdb selects TRBD2, and the lack of DNA leaves this call unchecked. The sequenced sample consisted of CD8+ T cells from PBMCs. This sequence originates from a human donor in good health. The CDR3 reads CASRGLAEFNEQFF.